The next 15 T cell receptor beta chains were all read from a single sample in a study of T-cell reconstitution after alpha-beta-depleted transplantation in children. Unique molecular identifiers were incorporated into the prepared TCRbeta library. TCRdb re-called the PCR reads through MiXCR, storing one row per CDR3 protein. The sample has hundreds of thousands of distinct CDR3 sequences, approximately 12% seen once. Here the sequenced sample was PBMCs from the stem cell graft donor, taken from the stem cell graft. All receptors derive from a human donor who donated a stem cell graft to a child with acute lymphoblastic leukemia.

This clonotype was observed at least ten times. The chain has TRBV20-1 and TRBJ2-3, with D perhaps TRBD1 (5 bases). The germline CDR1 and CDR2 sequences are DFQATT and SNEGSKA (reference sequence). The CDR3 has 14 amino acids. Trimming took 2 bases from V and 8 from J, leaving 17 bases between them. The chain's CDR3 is CSARIAAGIGTQYF. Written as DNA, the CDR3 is TGCAGTGCTAGAATCGCCGCAGGGATCGGTACGCAGTATTTT.

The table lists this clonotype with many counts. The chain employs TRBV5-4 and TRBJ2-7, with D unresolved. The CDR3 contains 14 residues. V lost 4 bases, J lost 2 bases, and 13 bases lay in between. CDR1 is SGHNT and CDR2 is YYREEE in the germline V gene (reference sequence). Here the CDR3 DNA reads TGTGCCAGCAGCACGGACGCAGTGACCTACGAGCAGTACTTC. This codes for CASSTDAVTYEQYF.

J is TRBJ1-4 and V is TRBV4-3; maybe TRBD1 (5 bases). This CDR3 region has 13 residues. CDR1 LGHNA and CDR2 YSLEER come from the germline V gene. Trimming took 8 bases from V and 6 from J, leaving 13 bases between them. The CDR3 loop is CASPGQGHEKLFF. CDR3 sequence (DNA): TGCGCCAGCCCGGGGCAGGGTCATGAAAAACTGTTTTTT.

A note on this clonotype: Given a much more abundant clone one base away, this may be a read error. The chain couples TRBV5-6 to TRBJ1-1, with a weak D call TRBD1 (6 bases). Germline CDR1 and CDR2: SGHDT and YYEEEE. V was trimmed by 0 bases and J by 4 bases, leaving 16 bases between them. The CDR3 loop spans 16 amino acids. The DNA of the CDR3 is TGTGCCAGCAGCTTGGGTCCACAGGGTATGAGCACTGAAGCTTTCTTT. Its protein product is CASSLGPQGMSTEAFF.

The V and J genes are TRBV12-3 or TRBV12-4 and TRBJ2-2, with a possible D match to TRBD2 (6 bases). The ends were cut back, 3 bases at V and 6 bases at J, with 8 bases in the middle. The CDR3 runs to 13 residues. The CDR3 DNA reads TGTGCCAGCAGTTTCTGGGGGGCCGGGGAGCTGTTTTTT. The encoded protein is CASSFWGAGELFF.

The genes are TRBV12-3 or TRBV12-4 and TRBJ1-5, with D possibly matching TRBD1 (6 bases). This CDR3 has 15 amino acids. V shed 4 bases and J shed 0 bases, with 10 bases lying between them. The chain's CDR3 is CASSWTVYSNQPQHF. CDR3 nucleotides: TGTGCCAGCAGTTGGACAGTGTATAGCAATCAGCCCCAGCATTTT.

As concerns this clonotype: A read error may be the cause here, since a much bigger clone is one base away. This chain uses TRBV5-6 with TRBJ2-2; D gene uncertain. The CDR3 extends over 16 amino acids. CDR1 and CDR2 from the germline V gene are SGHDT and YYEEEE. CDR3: CASIDSSPTDTRELFF. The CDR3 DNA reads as TGTGCCAGCATCGATTCTTCTCCCACCGACACCAGGGAGCTGTTTTTT.

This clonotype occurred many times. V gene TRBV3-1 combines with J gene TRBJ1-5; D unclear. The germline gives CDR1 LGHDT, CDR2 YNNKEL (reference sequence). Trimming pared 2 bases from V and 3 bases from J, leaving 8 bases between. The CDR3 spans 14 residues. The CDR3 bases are TGTGCCAGCAGCCAAAGGGAACTCAATCAGCCCCAGCATTTT. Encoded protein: CASSQRELNQPQHF. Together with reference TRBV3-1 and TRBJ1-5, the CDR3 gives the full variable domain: DTAVSQTPKYLVTQMGNDKSIKCEQNLGHDTMYWYKQDSKKFLKIMFSYNNKELIINETVPNRFSPKSPDKAHLNLHINSLELGDSAVYFCASSQRELNQPQHFGDGTRLSIL.

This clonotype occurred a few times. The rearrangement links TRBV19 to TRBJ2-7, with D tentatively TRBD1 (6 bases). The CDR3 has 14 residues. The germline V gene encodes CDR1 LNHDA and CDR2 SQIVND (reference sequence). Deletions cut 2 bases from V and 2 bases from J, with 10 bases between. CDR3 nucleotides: TGTGCCAGTAGTATACAGAAGGGGGCCTACGAGCAGTACTTC. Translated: CASSIQKGAYEQYF.

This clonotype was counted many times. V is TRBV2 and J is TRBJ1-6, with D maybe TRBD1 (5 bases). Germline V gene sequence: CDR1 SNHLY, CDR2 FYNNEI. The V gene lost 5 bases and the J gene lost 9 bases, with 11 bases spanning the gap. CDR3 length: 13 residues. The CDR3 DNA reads TGTGCCAGCAGTCGGGACTACGGTTCACCCCTCCACTTT. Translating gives CASSRDYGSPLHF.

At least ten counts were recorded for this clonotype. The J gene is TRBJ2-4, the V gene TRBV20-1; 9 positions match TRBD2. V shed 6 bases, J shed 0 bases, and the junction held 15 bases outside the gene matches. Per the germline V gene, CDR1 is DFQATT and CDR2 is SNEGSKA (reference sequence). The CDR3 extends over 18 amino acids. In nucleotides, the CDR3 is TGCAGTGCAACCACGGGCGGGGGGGGCCTTGTAGCCAAAAACATTCAGTACTTC. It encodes CSATTGGGGLVAKNIQYF.

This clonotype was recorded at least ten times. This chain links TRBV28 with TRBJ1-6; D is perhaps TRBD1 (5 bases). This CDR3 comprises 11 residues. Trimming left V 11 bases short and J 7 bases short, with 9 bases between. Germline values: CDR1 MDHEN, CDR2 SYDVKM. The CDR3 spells CAVAGNSPLHF. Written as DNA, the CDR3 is TGTGCCGTCGCAGGGAATTCACCCCTCCACTTT.

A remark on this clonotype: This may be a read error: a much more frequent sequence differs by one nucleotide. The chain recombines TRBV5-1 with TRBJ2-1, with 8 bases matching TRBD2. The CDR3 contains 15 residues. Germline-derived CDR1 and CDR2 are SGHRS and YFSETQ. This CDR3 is CTSSLDTSGYNEQFF. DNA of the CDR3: TGCACCAGCAGCTTGGACACTAGCGGATACAATGAGCAGTTCTTC.

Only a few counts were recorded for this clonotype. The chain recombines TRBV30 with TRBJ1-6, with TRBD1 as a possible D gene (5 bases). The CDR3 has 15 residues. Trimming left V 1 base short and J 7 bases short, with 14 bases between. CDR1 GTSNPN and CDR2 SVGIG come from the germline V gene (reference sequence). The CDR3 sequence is CAWSDGNRGNSPLHF. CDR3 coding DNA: TGTGCCTGGAGTGATGGAAACCGGGGGAATTCACCCCTCCACTTT.

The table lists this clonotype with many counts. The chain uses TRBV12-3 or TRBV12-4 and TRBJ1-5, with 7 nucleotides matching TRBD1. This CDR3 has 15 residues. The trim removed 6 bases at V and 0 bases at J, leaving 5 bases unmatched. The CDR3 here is CASSLDRISNQPQHF. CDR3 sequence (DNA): TGTGCCAGCAGCCTGGACAGGATTAGCAATCAGCCCCAGCATTTT.